A single sample gave rise to the 14 T cell receptor beta chains below, sequenced in a study of Graves' ophthalmopathy and Graves' hyperthyroidism. Amplifying from RNA transcripts, the study obtained TCR beta CDR3 regions. HTBI-primed RT-PCR formed the first round, and a multiplex PCR formed the second. TCRdb passed the multiplex PCR reads through MiXCR, listing each CDR3 protein once. This table holds about 400,000 distinct CDR3 sequences, around a fifth found once. Material: peripheral blood. These receptor sequences come from a woman aged 18-29 years with stable Graves' hyperthyroidism.

This clonotype was detected a few times. V usage is TRBV2 and J usage is TRBJ2-7; D call uncertain. The CDR3 length is 14 residues. Trimming stripped 6 bases from V and 0 bases from J, with 12 bases between. Germline loops: CDR1 SNHLY, CDR2 FYNNEI. The CDR3 bases are TGTGCCAGCAGCTATACACAGAACTCCTACGAGCAGTACTTC. Its translation is CASSYTQNSYEQYF.

This clonotype occurred many times. The J gene is TRBJ1-2, the V gene TRBV12-3 or TRBV12-4, with D perhaps matching TRBD1 (6 bases). V was cut by 7 bases and J by 3 bases, with 12 bases left in between. This CDR3 has 13 amino acids. CDR3 coding DNA: TGTGCCAGCACCCGGGGGCGCGACTATGGCTACACCTTC. This encodes CASTRGRDYGYTF.

The chain links TRBV12-3 or TRBV12-4 to TRBJ2-7; 7 bases match TRBD2. Trimming cost V 7 bases and J 2 bases; bases outside gene matches: 17. The CDR3 length is 17 residues. The CDR3 sequence is CASTRGGSSGATYEQYF. The CDR3 DNA follows: TGTGCCAGCACCCGGGGAGGTTCCAGCGGGGCTACCTACGAGCAGTACTTC.

This clonotype was seen repeatedly, ten times or more. This chain connects TRBV28 to TRBJ2-7; unclear D gene. This CDR3 region has 11 residues. The V gene lost 6 bases and the J gene lost 5 bases, with 8 bases spanning the gap. Germline CDR1 and CDR2: MDHEN and SYDVKM. This chain's CDR3 is CASREFDEQYF. For the CDR3, the DNA is TGTGCCAGCAGGGAGTTTGACGAGCAGTACTTC.

The V call is TRBV6-5, the J call TRBJ2-7, with TRBD2 as a possible D gene (6 bases). The CDR3 totals 13 residues. The germline V and J ends were trimmed by 4 bases and 8 bases, with 15 bases remaining between them. In germline, CDR1 is MNHEY, CDR2 SVGAGI. The chain's CDR3 is CASSSIDGGKQYF. CDR3 DNA sequence: TGTGCCAGCAGTTCGATCGACGGGGGTAAGCAGTACTTC.

This clonotype came up many times. The chain recombines TRBV20-1 with TRBJ1-1; unclear D gene. Trimming removed 0 bases from V and 1 base from J, with 9 bases in between. This CDR3 comprises 14 residues. The germline V gene encodes CDR1 DFQATT and CDR2 SNEGSKA (reference sequence). CDR3 amino acids: CSARDLPGNTEAFF. The DNA for the CDR3 is TGCAGTGCTAGAGATCTCCCAGGGAACACTGAAGCTTTCTTT.

This clonotype was counted ten times or more. The V and J genes are TRBV6-1 and TRBJ2-4; 7 bases fit TRBD1. This CDR3 is 16 amino acids long. V gave up 3 bases and J gave up 0 bases; unmatched junction bases: 5. CDR1 is MNHNS and CDR2 is SASEGT in the germline V gene. The CDR3 spells CASSDEGALAKNIQYF. CDR3 DNA sequence: TGTGCCAGCAGTGATGAGGGGGCCCTAGCCAAAAACATTCAGTACTTC.

This clonotype was detected many times. J is TRBJ2-7 and V is TRBV24-1; a weak D match, TRBD1 (6 bases). Trimming removed 1 base from V and 6 bases from J, with 9 bases in between. This CDR3 comprises 13 residues. The germline CDR1 and CDR2 sequences are KGHDR and SFDVKD. CDR3 residues: CATSDFAGAEQYF. The CDR3, as DNA: TGTGCCACCAGTGATTTCGCAGGGGCCGAGCAGTACTTC.

The chain has TRBV12-3 or TRBV12-4 and TRBJ1-2; D is unclear. This CDR3 spans 14 amino acids. V lost 5 bases to trimming and J lost 1 base, with 11 bases between them. CDR3 in amino acids: CASSQILDNYGYTF. In nucleotides, the CDR3 is TGTGCCAGCAGTCAGATCCTAGATAACTATGGCTACACCTTC.

This clonotype was seen at least ten times. The V and J genes are TRBV5-1 and TRBJ1-1, with TRBD1 matching over 10 bases. The V gene's germline CDR1 is SGHRS and CDR2 YFSETQ. V shed 0 bases and J 11 bases; nucleotides not matched to a gene: 4. The CDR3 runs 13 residues. The CDR3 is CASSLGGQGSAFF. CDR3 sequence (DNA): TGCGCCAGCAGCTTGGGGGGACAGGGGTCGGCTTTCTTT. The full variable domain, completed using reference TRBV5-1 and TRBJ1-1, is KAGVTQTPRYLIKTRGQQVTLSCSPISGHRSVSWYQQTPGQGLQFLFEYFSETQRNKGNFPGRFSGRQFSNSRSEMNVSTLELGDSALYLCASSLGGQGSAFFGQGTRLTVV.

There are many counts of this clonotype. One junction end does not reproduce the germline sequence, and a read error may be involved. V and J are TRBV24-1 and TRBJ1-1; 8 bases are a match to TRBD1. CDR1 is KGHDR, CDR2 SFDVKD, per germline. This CDR3 is 15 amino acids long. Here the CDR3 DNA reads TGTGCCACCAGTGCTGGGGACAGGTTTAACACTGAAGCTCTCTTT. Its translation is CATSAGDRFNTEALF.

This clonotype occurred many times. The chain has TRBV29-1 and TRBJ1-1, with D hard to call. This CDR3 has 12 residues. The germline V and J ends were trimmed by 4 bases and 1 base, with 7 bases remaining between them. Germline lookup yields CDR1 SQVTM and CDR2 ANQGSEA. The CDR3: CSVAAGNTEAFF. The CDR3 nucleotides read TGCAGCGTTGCCGCGGGGAACACTGAAGCTTTCTTT. Full variable domain (missing parts from reference TRBV29-1 and TRBJ1-1): SAVISQKPSRDICQRGTSLTIQCQVDSQVTMMFWYRQQPGQSLTLIATANQGSEATYESGFVIDKFPISRPNLTFSTLTVSNMSPEDSSIYLCSVAAGNTEAFFGQGTRLTVV.

This clonotype was seen repeatedly, ten times or more. The chain employs TRBV20-1 and TRBJ1-3; no clear D. Trimming shortened V by 3 bases and J by 2 bases, and 8 bases separated the two germline ends. The CDR3 has 13 amino acids. CDR1 and CDR2 (germline): DFQATT, SNEGSKA (reference sequence). The CDR3 sequence is CSASEGTGNTIYF. CDR3 nucleotides: TGCAGTGCTAGTGAGGGTACTGGAAACACCATATATTTT.

V usage is TRBV5-1 and J usage is TRBJ2-5; 14 bases agree with TRBD2. The CDR3 sequence is 16 residues long. From germline, CDR1 is SGHRS and CDR2 YFSETQ. Trimming removed 4 bases from V and 1 base from J; junction bases left unmatched: 3. DNA for the CDR3: TGCGCCAGCAGCCCGACTAGCGGGAGGGCCCAAGAGACCCAGTACTTC. Protein product: CASSPTSGRAQETQYF.